This T cell receptor (beta chain) was observed in a study of neoadjuvant anti-PD-1 for oral cavity cancer (dated by TCRdb to 2020 to 2023). Study-level background: Patients mostly received three to four biweekly doses of nivolumab at 3 mg/kg before curative-intent surgical resection. For patients who did not progress, a fourth nivolumab dose was given around day 43, followed by definitive surgical resection on days 50-56. Patients with complete response, partial response or stable disease by RECIST 1.1 were defined as responders, whereas patients with progression were defined as non-responders. The parent correlative cohort had over ten patients and a response rate of about 35%. The paper as a whole reports these results and caveats: TCR analyses included only a few patients per response group, and the authors called for larger cohorts for validation. A higher pretreatment blood Treg/Th17 ratio correlated with both higher pretreatment blood TCRbeta clonality and lower post-treatment tumor TCRbeta clonality. After neoadjuvant nivolumab, non-responders showed significantly higher T cell clonality (Gini index) in PBMCs than responders did.

The time point label of this sample denotes: before neoadjuvant nivolumab. Patients had been newly diagnosed with stage II-IVA oral cavity squamous cell carcinoma, and no prior systemic or radiation treatment had been given to the patients. The cohort consisted of patients with HPV-negative, locally advanced oral cavity squamous cell carcinoma. No culture maintenance or expansion was done, as the peripheral blood mononuclear cells went straight to analysis. The samples were drawn from a longitudinal correlative study tied to a single-arm phase II trial testing neoadjuvant nivolumab in oral cavity squamous cell carcinoma. Subject-matched pre- and post-treatment PBMCs and tumors from three responders and three non-responders underwent genomic DNA-based TCRbeta sequencing. Peripheral blood mononuclear cells were collected before nivolumab treatment and again after treatment, at the time of surgery. The Maxwell RSC DNA from Cells kit was used to extract genomic DNA from PBMCs.

For deep sequencing, PBMC libraries mostly used about 490 ng of input genomic DNA, with six replicates for each sample. The immunoSEQ hsTCRbeta kit was used to prepare TCRbeta libraries according to the manufacturer's instructions. Sequencing of the completed libraries took place using an Illumina NovaSeq 6000 S4 flow cell after they had been pooled to about 3.2 nM. The study's processing was this. The immunoSEQ Analyzer was used for raw data preprocessing and quality control. The analysis was limited to productive rearrangements, and each clonotype was defined by a unique CDR3 amino acid sequence. Repertoire clonality was estimated as the Gini-Simpson index, which was computed with the R package tcR. Gini indices were compared with Student's t test, and associations with tumor size change were assessed by Pearson correlation. Not all clones reach the TCRdb copy of this immuneACCESS table, which keeps in-frame sequences only. Checked studies attribute under half of the gap to unresolved V genes and leave the rest unexplained. Clone size and V and J calls were adopted from that table, with D and trimming inferred from the DNA. Within this sample are about 15,000 clones, with 60% to 70% of them counted one time only. About 2.6% of the sample rests with the top ten.

Points on this clone: Its target antigen remains unknown. The input lacks base qualities; no much larger clone sits a single base away.

The cysteine opens and the phenylalanine closes a CDR3 of 11 amino acids. The read is trimmed to its CDR3 DNA, 33 bases read in frame from base 1. Deletion took 3 bases off V and 7 bases off J, with a span of 9 bases between the germline ends. From the germline V gene (reference sequence), CDR1 is GTSNPN and CDR2 is SVGIG. This TCR was recovered from a person between 35 and 79 years old with oral cavity squamous cell carcinoma. Sequences were derived from PBMCs, sampled before nivolumab (anti-PD-1) treatment. The V and J segments used are TRBV30 and TRBJ1-1; there is no confident call for the D gene. The nucleotide sequence is given as TGTGCCTGGAGAGGAGGCCTTGAAGCTTTCTTT. This translates into CAWRGGLEAFF.